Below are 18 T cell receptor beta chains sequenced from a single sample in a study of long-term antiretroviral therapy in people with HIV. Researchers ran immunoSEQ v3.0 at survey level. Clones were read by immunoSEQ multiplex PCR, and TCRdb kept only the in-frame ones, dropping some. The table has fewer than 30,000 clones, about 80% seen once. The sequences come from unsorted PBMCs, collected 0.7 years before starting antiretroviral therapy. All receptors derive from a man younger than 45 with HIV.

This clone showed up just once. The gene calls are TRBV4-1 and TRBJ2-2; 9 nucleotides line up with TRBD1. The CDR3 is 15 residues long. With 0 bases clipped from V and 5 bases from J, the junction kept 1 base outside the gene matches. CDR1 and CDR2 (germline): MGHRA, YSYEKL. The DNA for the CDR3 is TGCGCCAGCAGCCAAGAGACAGGGGGGACCGGGGAGCTGTTTTTT. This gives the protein CASSQETGGTGELFF.

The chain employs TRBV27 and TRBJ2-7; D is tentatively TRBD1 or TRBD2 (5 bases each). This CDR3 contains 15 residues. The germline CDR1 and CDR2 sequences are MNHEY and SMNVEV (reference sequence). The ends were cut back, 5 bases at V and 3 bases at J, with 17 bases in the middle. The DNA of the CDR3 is TGTGCCAGCAGTGCCGACTGGGGACGGAACTACGAGCAGTACTTC. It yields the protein CASSADWGRNYEQYF.

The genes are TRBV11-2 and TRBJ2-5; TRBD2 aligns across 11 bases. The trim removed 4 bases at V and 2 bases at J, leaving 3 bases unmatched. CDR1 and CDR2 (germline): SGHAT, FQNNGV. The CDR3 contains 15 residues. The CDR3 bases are TGTGCCAGCAGCTCCCTAGCGGGGGGACAAGAGACCCAGTACTTC. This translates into CASSSLAGGQETQYF. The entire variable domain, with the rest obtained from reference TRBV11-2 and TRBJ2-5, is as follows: EAGVAQSPRYKIIEKRQSVAFWCNPISGHATLYWYQQILGQGPKLLIQFQNNGVVDDSQLPKDRFSAERLKGVDSTLKIQPAKLEDSAVYLCASSSLAGGQETQYFGPGTRLLVL.

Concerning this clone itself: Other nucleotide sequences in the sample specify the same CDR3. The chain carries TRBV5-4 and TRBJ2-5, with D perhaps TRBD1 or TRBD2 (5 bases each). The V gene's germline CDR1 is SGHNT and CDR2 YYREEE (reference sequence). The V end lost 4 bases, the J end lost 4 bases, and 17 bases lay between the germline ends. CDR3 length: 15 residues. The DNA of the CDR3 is TGTGCCAGCAGCAAAAAAGGGACCCCGGGAGAGACCCAGTACTTC. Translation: CASSKKGTPGETQYF.

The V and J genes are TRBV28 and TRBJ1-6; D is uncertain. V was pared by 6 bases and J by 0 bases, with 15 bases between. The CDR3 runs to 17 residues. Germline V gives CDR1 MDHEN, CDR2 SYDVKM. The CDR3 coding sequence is TGTGCCAGCAGACCAGGCGTTCCTAGCTCCTATAATTCACCCCTCCACTTT. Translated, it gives CASRPGVPSSYNSPLHF. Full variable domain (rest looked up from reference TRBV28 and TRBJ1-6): DVKVTQSSRYLVKRTGEKVFLECVQDMDHENMFWYRQDPGLGLRLIYFSYDVKMKEKGDIPEGYSVSREKKERFSLILESASTNQTSMYLCASRPGVPSSYNSPLHFGNGTRLTVT.

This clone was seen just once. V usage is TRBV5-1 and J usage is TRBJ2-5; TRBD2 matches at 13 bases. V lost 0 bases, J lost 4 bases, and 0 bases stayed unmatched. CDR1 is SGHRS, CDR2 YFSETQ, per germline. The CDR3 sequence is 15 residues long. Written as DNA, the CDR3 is TGCGCCAGCAGCTTGGGACTAGCGGGAGGAGAGACCCAGTACTTC. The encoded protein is CASSLGLAGGETQYF. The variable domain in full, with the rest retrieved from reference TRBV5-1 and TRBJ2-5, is KAGVTQTPRYLIKTRGQQVTLSCSPISGHRSVSWYQQTPGQGLQFLFEYFSETQRNKGNFPGRFSGRQFSNSRSEMNVSTLELGDSALYLCASSLGLAGGETQYFGPGTRLLVL.

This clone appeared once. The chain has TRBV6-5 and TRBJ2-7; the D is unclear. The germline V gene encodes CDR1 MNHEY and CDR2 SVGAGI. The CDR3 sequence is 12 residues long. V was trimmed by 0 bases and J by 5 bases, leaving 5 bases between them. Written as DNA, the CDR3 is TGTGCCAGCAGTTACTCGAGGAACGAGCAGTACTTC. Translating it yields CASSYSRNEQYF.

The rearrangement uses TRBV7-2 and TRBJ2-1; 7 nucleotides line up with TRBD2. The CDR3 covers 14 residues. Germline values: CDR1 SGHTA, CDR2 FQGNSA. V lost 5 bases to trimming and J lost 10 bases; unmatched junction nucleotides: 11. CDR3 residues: CASSVTGLVGEQFF. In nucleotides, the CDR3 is TGTGCCAGCAGCGTAACCGGACTAGTCGGGGAGCAGTTCTTC.

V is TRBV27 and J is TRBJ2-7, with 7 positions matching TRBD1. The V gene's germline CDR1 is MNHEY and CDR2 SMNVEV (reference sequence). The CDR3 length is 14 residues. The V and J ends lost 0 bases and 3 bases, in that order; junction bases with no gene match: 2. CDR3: CASSLSWTGYEQYF. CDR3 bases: TGTGCCAGCAGTTTATCGTGGACAGGCTACGAGCAGTACTTC.

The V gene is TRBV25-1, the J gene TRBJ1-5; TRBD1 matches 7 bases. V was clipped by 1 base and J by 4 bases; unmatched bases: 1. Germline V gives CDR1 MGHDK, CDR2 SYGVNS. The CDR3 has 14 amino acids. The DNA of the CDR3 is TGTGCCAGCAGTGAATGGGGACAGAATCAGCCCCAGCATTTT. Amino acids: CASSEWGQNQPQHF.

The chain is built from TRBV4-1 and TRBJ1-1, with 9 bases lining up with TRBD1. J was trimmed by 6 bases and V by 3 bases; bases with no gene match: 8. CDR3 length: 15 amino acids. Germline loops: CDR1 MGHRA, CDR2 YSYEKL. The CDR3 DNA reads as TGCGCCAGCAGCCAGTCCCGGGACAGGGTATCTGAAGCTTTCTTT. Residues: CASSQSRDRVSEAFF.

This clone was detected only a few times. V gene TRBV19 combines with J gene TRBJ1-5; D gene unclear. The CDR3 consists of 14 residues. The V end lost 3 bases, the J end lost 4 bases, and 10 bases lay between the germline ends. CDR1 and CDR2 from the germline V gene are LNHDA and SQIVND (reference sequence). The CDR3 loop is CASSISGENQPQHF. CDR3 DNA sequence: TGTGCCAGTAGTATCTCAGGAGAGAATCAGCCCCAGCATTTT.

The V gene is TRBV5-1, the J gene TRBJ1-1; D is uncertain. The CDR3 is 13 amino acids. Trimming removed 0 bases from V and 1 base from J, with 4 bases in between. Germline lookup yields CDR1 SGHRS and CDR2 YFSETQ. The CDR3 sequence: CASSLGENTEAFF. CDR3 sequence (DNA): TGCGCCAGCAGCTTGGGGGAGAACACTGAAGCTTTCTTT. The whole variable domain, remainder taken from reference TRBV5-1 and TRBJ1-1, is KAGVTQTPRYLIKTRGQQVTLSCSPISGHRSVSWYQQTPGQGLQFLFEYFSETQRNKGNFPGRFSGRQFSNSRSEMNVSTLELGDSALYLCASSLGENTEAFFGQGTRLTVV.

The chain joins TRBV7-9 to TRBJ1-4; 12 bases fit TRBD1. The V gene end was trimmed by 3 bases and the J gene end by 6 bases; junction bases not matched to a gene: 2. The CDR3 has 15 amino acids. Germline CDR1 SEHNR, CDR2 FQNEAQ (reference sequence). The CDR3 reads CASSFWDRGHEKLFF. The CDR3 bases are TGTGCCAGCAGCTTCTGGGACAGGGGGCATGAAAAACTGTTTTTT.

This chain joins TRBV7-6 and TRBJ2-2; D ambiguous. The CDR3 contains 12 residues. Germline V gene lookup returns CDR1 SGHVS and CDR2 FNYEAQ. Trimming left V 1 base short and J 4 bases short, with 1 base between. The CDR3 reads CASSLGTGELFF. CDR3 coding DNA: TGTGCCAGCAGCTTAGGCACCGGGGAGCTGTTTTTT.

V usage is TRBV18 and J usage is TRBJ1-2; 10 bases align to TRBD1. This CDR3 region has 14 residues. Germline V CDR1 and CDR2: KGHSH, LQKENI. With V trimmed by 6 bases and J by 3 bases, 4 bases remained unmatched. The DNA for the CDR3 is TGTGCCAGCTCTCCTGACAGGGGGCACTATGGCTACACCTTC. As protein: CASSPDRGHYGYTF.

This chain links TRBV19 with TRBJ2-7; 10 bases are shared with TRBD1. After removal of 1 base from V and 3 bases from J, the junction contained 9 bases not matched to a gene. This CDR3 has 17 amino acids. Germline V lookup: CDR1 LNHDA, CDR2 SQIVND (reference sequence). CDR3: CASSIGTPGQGGYEQYF. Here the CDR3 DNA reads TGTGCCAGTAGTATAGGTACCCCTGGACAGGGGGGCTACGAGCAGTACTTC.

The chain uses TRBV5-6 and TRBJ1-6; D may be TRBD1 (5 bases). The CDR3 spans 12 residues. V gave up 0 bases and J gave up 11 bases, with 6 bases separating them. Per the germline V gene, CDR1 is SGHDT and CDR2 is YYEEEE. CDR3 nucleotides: TGTGCCAGCAGCTTGGGGGGGACACCCCTCCACTTT. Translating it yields CASSLGGTPLHF.